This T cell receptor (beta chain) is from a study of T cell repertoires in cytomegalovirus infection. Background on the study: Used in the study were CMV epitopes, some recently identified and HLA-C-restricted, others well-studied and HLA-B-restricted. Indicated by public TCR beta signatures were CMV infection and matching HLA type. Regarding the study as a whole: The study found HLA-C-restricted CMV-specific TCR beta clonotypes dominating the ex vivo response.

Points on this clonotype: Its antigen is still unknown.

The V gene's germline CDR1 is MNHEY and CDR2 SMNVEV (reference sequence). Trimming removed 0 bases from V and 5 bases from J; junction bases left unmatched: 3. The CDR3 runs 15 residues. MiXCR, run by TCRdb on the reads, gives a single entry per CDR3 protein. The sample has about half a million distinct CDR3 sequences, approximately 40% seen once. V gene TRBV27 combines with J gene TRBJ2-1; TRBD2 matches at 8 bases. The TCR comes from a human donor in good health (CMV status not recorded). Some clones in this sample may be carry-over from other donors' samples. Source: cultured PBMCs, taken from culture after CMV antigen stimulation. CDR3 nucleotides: TGTGCCAGCAGTTTATCGCTAGCGGGCAACAATGAGCAGTTCTTC. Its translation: CASSLSLAGNNEQFF.